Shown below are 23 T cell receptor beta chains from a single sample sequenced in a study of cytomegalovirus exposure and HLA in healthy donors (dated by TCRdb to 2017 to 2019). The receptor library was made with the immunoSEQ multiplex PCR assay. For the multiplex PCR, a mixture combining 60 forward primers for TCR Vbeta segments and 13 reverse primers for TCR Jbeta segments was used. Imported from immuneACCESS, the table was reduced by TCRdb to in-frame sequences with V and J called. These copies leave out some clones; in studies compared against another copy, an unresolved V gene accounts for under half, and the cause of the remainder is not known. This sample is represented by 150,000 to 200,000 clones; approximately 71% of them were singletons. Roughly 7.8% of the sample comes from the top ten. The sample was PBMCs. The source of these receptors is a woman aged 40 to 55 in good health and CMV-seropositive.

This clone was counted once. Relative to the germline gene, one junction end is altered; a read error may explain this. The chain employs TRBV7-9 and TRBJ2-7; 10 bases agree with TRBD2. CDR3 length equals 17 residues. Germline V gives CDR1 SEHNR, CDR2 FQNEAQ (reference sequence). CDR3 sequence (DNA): TGTTCCAGCAGCTTAGCGCGGGGTAGCGGGAGGACCTACGAGCAGTACTTC. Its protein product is CSSSLARGSGRTYEQYF. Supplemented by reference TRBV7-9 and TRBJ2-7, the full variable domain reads DTGVSQNPRHKITKRGQNVTFRCDPISEHNRLYWYRQTLGQGPEFLTYFQNEAQLEKSRLLSDRFSAERPKGSFSTLEIQRTEQGDSAMYLCSSSLARGSGRTYEQYFGPGTRLTVT.

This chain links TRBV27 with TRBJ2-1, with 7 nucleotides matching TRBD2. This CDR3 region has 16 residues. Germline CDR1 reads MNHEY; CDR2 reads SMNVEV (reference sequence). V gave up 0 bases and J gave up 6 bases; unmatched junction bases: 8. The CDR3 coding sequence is TGTGCCAGCAGTTTATCGCCCAGCGGGGCACCCAATGAGCAGTTCTTC. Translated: CASSLSPSGAPNEQFF.

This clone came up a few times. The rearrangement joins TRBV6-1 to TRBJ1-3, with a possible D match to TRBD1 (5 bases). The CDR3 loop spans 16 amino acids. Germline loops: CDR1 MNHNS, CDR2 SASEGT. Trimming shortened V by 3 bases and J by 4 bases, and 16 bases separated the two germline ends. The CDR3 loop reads CASSEAGMKAGNTIYF. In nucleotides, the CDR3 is TGTGCCAGCAGTGAGGCAGGGATGAAAGCCGGAAACACCATATATTTT.

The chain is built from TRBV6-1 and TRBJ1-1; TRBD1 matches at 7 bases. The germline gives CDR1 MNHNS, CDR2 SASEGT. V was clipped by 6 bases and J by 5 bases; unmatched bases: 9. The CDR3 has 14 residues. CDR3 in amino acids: CASRHRDRRTEAFF. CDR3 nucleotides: TGTGCCAGCAGGCACCGGGACAGACGAACTGAAGCTTTCTTT.

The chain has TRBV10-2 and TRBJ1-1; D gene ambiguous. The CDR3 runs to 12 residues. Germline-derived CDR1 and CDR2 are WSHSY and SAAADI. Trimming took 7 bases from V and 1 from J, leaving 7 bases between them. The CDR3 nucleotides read TGCGCCAGCAATCGACAGAACACTGAAGCTTTCTTT. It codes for CASNRQNTEAFF.

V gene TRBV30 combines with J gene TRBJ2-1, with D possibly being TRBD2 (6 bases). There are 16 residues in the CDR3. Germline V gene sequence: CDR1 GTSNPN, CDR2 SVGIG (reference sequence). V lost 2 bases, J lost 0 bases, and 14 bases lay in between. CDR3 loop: CAWSTGSGRSYNEQFF. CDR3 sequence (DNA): TGTGCCTGGAGTACCGGGAGCGGCCGCTCCTACAATGAGCAGTTCTTC.

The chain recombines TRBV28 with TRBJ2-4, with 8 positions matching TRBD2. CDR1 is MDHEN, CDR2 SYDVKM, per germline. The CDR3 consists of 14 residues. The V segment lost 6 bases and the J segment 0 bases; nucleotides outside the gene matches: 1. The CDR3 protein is CASRSGRAKNIQYF. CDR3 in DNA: TGTGCCAGCAGGAGCGGGAGAGCCAAAAACATTCAGTACTTC.

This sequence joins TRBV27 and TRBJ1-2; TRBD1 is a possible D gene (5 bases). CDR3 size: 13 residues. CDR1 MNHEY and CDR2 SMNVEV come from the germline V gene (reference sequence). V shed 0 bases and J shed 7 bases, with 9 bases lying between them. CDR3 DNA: TGTGCCAGCAGTTTATCATTGGGGGGTGGCTACACCTTC. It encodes CASSLSLGGGYTF.

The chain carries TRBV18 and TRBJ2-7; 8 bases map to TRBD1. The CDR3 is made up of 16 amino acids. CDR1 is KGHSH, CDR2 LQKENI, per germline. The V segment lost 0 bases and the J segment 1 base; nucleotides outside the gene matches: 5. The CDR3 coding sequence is TGTGCCAGCTCACCACCAACCCGACAGGGGTCCTACGAGCAGTACTTC. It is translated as CASSPPTRQGSYEQYF.

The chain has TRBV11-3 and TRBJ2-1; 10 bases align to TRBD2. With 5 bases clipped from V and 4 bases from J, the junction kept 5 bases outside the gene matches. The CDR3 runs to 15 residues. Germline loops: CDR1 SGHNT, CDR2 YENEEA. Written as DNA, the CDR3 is TGTGCCAGCAGCCGAGAAGCGGGAGGGTACAATGAGCAGTTCTTC. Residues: CASSREAGGYNEQFF. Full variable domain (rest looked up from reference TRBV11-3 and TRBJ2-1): EAGVVQSPRYKIIEKKQPVAFWCNPISGHNTLYWYLQNLGQGPELLIRYENEEAVDDSQLPKDRFSAERLKGVDSTLKIQPAELGDSAVYLCASSREAGGYNEQFFGPGTRLTVL.

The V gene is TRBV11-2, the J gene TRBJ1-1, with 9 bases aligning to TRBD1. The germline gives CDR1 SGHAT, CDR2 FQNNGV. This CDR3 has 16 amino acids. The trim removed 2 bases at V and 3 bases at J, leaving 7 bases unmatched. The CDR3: CASSLTAGQGYTEAFF. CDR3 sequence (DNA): TGTGCCAGCAGCTTAACGGCGGGACAGGGTTACACTGAAGCTTTCTTT.

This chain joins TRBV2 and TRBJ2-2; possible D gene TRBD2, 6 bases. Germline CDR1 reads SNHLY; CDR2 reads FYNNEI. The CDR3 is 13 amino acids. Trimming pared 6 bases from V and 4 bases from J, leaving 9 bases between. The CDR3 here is CASRLTSTGELFF. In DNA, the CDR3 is TGTGCCAGCAGGCTGACTAGCACCGGGGAGCTGTTTTTT.

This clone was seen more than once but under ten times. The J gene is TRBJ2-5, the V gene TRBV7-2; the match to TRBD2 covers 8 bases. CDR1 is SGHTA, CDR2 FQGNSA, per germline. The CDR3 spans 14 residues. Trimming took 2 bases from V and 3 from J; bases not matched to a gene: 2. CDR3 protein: CASSLTSGKETQYF. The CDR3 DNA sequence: TGTGCCAGCAGCTTAACTAGCGGTAAAGAGACCCAGTACTTC.

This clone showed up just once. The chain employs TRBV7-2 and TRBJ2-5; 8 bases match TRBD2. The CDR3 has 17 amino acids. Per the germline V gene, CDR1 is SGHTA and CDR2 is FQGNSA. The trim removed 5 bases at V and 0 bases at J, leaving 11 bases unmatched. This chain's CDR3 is CASSPGVGREYQETQYF. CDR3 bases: TGTGCCAGCAGCCCGGGTGTCGGGAGGGAGTACCAAGAGACCCAGTACTTC.

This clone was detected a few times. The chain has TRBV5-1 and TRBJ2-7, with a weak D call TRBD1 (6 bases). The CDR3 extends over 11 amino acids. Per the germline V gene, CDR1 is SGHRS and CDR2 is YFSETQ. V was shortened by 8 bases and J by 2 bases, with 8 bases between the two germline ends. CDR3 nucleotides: TGCGCCAGTCGGGACACCTACGAGCAGTACTTC. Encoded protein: CASRDTYEQYF.

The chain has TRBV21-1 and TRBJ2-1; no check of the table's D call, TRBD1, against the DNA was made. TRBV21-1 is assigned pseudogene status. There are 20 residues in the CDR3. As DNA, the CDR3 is TGTGCCAGCAGCCCGTCACCCTTTATTAATAGGGGCCCCGTTGGGGATGAGCAGTTCTTC. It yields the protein CASSPSPFINRGPVGDEQFF.

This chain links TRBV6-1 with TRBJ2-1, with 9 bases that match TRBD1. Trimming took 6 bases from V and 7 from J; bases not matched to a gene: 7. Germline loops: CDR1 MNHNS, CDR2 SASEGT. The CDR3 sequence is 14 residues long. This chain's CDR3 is CASRSPGQGNEQFF. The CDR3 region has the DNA TGTGCCAGCAGGTCCCCGGGACAGGGAAATGAGCAGTTCTTC.

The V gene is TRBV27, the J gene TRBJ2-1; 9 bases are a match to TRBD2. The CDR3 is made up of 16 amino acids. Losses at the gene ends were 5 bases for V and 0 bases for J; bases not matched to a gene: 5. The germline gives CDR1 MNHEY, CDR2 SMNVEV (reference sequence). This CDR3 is CASSIRGRASYNEQFF. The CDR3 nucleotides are TGTGCCAGCAGTATTCGCGGGAGGGCCTCCTACAATGAGCAGTTCTTC.

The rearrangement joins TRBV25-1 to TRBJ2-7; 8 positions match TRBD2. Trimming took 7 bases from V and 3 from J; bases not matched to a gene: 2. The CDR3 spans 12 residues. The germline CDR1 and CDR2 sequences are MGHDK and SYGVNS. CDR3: CASIAGGYEQYF. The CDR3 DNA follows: TGTGCCAGCATCGCGGGAGGCTACGAGCAGTACTTC.

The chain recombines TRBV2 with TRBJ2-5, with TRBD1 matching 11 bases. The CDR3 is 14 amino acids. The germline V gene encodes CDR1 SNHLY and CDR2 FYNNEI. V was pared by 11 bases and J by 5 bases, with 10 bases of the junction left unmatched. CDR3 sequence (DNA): TGTGCCGGCATGGACAGGGGGCTGAGGGAGACCCAGTACTTC. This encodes CAGMDRGLRETQYF.

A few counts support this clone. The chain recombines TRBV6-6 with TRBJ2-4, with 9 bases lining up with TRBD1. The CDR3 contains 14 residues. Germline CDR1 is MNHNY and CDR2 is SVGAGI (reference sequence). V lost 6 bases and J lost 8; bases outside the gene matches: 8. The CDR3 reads CASSWDRAKDIQYF. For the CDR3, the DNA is TGTGCCAGCAGCTGGGACAGGGCAAAAGACATTCAGTACTTC.

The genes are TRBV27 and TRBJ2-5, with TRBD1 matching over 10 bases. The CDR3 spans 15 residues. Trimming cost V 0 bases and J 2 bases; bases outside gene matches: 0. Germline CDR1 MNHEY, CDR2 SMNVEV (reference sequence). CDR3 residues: CASSLSDRGQETQYF. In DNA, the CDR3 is TGTGCCAGCAGTTTATCGGACAGGGGGCAAGAGACCCAGTACTTC.

The CDR3 sequence: CASSSPGMPYEQYF. In DNA, the CDR3 is TGTGCCAGCAGTAGCCCCGGGATGCCCTACGAGCAGTACTTC. The rearrangement links TRBV27 to TRBJ2-7, with TRBD2 as a possible D gene (5 bases). Trimming left V 5 bases short and J 2 bases short, with 13 bases between. This CDR3 is 14 amino acids long. Germline V lookup: CDR1 MNHEY, CDR2 SMNVEV (reference sequence).